This TCR beta chain was identified during a study of T cells after posttransplantation cyclophosphamide. Germline V gene sequence: CDR1 SGHVS, CDR2 FQNEAQ. This CDR3 contains 19 residues. Trimming at V came to 2 bases and at J to 0 bases, leaving 16 bases not matched to a gene. Libraries were prepared by immunoSEQ multiplex PCR; TCRdb keeps only in-frame clonotypes and omits some of them. The profile shows 19,000 or so clones, roughly 98% of them singletons. This sequence originates from a man in his forties in good health, CMV-negative, and a related stem cell transplant donor. The sequenced material came from naive CD8+ T cells sorted from PBMCs. This chain links TRBV7-8 with TRBJ2-7; 7 bases agree with TRBD2. CDR3 DNA sequence: TGTGCCAGCAGCTTAATCCTAGGCGGGCTAGCGGAAACCTCCTACGAGCAGTACTTC. Amino acids: CASSLILGGLAETSYEQYF. The full variable domain, with the rest looked up from reference TRBV7-8 and TRBJ2-7, is GAGVSQSPRYKVAKRGQDVALRCDPISGHVSLFWYQQALGQGPEFLTYFQNEAQLDKSGLPSDRFFAERPEGSVSTLKIQRTQQEDSAVYLCASSLILGGLAETSYEQYFGPGTRLTVT.